The 5 T cell receptor beta chains below all came from one sample that was sequenced in a study of cytomegalovirus exposure and HLA in healthy donors. Primers for the PCR totalled 60 Vbeta and 13 Jbeta. Repertoires were generated with immunoSEQ multiplex PCR, while TCRdb's copy carries only in-frame clones and drops some. The data hold more than 95,000 clones, with 80% observed a single time. Material: PBMCs. The receptors come from a female donor in good health and CMV-seronegative.

The V gene is TRBV2, the J gene TRBJ2-7, with D possibly matching TRBD1 (8 bases). The CDR3 has 16 amino acids. CDR1 and CDR2 from the germline V gene are SNHLY and FYNNEI. Trimming took off 4 bases at V and 5 bases at J, with 21 bases between the two ends. CDR3 in amino acids: CASSGPGQGGKHEQYF. The CDR3 DNA follows: TGTGCCAGCAGTGGACCAGGACAGGGAGGGAAACACGAGCAGTACTTC.

The chain joins TRBV27 to TRBJ1-2; weak D call: TRBD1 (6 bases). The CDR3 is 17 residues long. Germline CDR1 reads MNHEY; CDR2 reads SMNVEV (reference sequence). V lost 3 bases and J lost 7, with 24 bases in between. The CDR3 here is CASSFGRGSGAVSGYTF. The CDR3 bases are TGTGCCAGCAGTTTCGGCAGGGGATCAGGAGCCGTGAGTGGCTACACCTTC.

The chain recombines TRBV4-1 with TRBJ1-1; D is undetermined. CDR3 length: 15 residues. The germline gives CDR1 MGHRA, CDR2 YSYEKL. Trimming removed 1 base from V and 6 bases from J, with 15 bases in between. The CDR3 DNA follows: TGCGCCAGCAGCCAAGTGCACCGGGTGTTCTCTGAAGCTTTCTTT. Translation gives CASSQVHRVFSEAFF.

The chain recombines TRBV5-1 with TRBJ2-3; 10 bases agree with TRBD2. V trimming: 2 bases; J trimming: 4 bases; junction bases outside the gene matches: 7. Germline-derived CDR1 and CDR2 are SGHRS and YFSETQ. There are 16 residues in the CDR3. The CDR3 region is CASSFPAGGRADTQYF. CDR3 DNA sequence: TGCGCCAGCAGCTTCCCAGCGGGAGGGAGGGCAGATACGCAGTATTTT.

The genes are TRBV6-1 and TRBJ1-6; possibly TRBD1 for D (5 bases). The V gene's germline CDR1 is MNHNS and CDR2 SASEGT. V was cut by 4 bases and J by 2 bases, with 6 bases left in between. The CDR3 runs to 14 residues. The CDR3 nucleotides are TGTGCCAGCAGTGGGGGCCCCTATAATTCACCCCTCCACTTT. Residues: CASSGGPYNSPLHF.